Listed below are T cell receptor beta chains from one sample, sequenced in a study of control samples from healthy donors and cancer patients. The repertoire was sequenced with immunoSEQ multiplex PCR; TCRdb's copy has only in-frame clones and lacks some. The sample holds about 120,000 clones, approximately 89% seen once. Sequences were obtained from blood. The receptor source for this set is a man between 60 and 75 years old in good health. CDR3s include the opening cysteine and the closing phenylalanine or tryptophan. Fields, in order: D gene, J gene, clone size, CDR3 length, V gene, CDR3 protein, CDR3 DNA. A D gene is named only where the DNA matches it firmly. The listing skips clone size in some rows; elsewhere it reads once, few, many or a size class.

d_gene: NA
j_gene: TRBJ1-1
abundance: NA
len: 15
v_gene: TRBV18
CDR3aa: CASSPRSTETTEAFF
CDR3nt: TGTGCCAGCTCACCACGATCGACAGAGACGACTGAAGCTTTCTTT

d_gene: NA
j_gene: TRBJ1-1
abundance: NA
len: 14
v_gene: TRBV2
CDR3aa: CASSYGSTATEAFF
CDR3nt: TGTGCCAGCAGTTACGGCTCGACCGCCACTGAAGCTTTCTTT

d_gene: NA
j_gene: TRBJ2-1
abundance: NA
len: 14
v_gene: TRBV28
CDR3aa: CASSLGDRYNEQFF
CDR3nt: TGTGCCAGCAGTTTAGGAGACCGTTACAATGAGCAGTTCTTC

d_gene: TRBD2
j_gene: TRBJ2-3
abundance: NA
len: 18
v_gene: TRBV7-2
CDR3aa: CASSPKFIAGGRGDTQYF
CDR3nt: TGTGCCAGCAGCCCAAAATTTATAGCGGGGGGGCGGGGAGATACGCAGTATTTT

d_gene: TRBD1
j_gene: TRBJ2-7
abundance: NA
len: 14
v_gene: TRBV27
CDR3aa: CASMKTGTTYEQYF
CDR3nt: TGTGCCAGCATGAAGACAGGGACAACCTACGAGCAGTACTTC

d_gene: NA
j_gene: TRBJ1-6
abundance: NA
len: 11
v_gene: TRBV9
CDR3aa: CASSVGGLLHF
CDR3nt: TGTGCCAGCAGCGTAGGGGGGCTCCTCCACTTT

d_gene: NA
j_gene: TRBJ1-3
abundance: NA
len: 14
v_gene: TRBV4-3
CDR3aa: CASSQGTDGNTIYF
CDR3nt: TGCGCCAGCAGCCAAGGGACAGATGGAAACACCATATATTTT

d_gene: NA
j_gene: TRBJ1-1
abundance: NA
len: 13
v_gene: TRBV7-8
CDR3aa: CASSLARGTEAFF
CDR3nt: TGTGCCAGCAGCTTAGCCCGAGGCACTGAAGCTTTCTTT

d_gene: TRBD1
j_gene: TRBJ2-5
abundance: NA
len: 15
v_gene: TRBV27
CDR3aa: CASSSGQGALVTQYF
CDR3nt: TGTGCCAGCAGTTCAGGACAGGGGGCTCTGGTGACCCAGTACTTC

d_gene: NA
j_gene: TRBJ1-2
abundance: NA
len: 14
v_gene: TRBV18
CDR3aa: CASSPLPLGEGYTF
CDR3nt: TGTGCCAGCTCACCATTGCCGCTTGGGGAGGGCTACACCTTC

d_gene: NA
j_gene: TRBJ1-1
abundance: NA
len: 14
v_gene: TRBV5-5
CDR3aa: CASSLDRSNTEAFF
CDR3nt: TGTGCCAGCAGCTTGGACAGGTCCAACACTGAAGCTTTCTTT

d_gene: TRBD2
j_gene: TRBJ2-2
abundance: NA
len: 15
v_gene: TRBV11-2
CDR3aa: CASSHLAGEIGELFF
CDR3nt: TGTGCCAGCAGCCATCTAGCGGGGGAAATCGGGGAGCTGTTTTTT

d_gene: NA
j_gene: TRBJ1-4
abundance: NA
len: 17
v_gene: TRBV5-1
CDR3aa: CASSWGPDKLGDEKLFF
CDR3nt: TGCGCCAGCAGCTGGGGCCCGGATAAACTAGGGGATGAAAAACTGTTTTTT

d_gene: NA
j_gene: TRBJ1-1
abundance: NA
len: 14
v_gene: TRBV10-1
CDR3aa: CASSLQGGSTEAFF
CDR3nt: TGCGCCAGCAGTCTACAGGGTGGAAGCACTGAAGCTTTCTTT

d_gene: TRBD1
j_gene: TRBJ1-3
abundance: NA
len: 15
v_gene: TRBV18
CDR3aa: CASSPGQGSGNTIYF
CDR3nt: TGTGCCAGCTCACCCGGACAGGGGTCGGGAAACACCATATATTTT

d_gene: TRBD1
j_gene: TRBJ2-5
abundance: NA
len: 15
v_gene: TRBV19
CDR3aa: CASSIKTGGQETQYF
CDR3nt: TGTGCCAGTAGTATAAAAACAGGGGGCCAAGAGACCCAGTACTTC

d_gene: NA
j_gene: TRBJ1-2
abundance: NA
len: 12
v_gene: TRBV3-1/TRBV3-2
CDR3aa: CASSQWENGYTF
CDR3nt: TGTGCCAGCAGCCAATGGGAGAATGGCTACACCTTC

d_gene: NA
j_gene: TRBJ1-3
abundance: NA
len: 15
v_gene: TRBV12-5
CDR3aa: CASGLTGGARDTIYF
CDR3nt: TGTGCTAGTGGTTTGACTGGGGGGGCTAGGGACACCATATATTTT

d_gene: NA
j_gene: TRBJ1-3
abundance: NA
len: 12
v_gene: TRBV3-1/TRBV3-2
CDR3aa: CASSLSGNTIYF
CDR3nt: TGTGCCAGCAGCCTCTCTGGAAACACCATATATTTT

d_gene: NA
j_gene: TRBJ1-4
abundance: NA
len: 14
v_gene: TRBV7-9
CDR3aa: CASSLGWTNEKLFF
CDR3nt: TGTGCCAGCAGCTTAGGATGGACTAATGAAAAACTGTTTTTT

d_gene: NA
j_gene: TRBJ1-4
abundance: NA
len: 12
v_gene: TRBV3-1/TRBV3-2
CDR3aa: CASRARLGKLFF
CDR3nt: TGTGCCAGCAGGGCCCGGTTAGGAAAACTGTTTTTT

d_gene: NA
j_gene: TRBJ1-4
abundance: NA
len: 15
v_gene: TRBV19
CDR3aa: CASLRRGGVGEKLFF
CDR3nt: TGTGCCAGCCTGCGGAGAGGAGGGGTAGGGGAAAAACTGTTTTTT

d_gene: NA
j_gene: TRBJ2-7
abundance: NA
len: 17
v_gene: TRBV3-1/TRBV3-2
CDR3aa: CASSLLGSGGQTYEQYF
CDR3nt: TGTGCCAGCAGCCTCCTTGGGTCCGGGGGCCAAACCTACGAGCAGTACTTC

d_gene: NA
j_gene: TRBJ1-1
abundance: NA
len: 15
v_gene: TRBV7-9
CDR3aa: CASSSYRGVNTEAFF
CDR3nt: TGTGCCAGCAGCTCCTACCGCGGGGTGAACACTGAAGCTTTCTTT

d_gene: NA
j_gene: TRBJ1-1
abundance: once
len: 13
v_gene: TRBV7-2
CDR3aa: CASSLGMNTEAFF
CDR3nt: TGTGCCAGCAGCTTGGGCATGAACACTGAAGCTTTCTTT

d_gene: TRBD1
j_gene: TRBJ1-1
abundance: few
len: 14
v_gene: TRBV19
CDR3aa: CASSNSGGNTEAFF
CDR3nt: TGTGCCAGTAGTAACTCAGGGGGCAACACTGAAGCTTTCTTT

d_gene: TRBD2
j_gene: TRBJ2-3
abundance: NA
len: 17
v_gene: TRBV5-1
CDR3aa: CASSLAVSGGAGDTQYF
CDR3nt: TGCGCCAGCAGCTTGGCCGTTAGCGGGGGGGCCGGAGATACGCAGTATTTT

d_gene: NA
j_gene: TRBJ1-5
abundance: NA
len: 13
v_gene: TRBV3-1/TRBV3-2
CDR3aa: CASSHEDGQPQHF
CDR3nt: TGTGCCAGCAGCCATGAAGATGGTCAGCCCCAGCATTTT